This is a list of T cell receptor beta chains from one sample in a study of blood T cells in healthy people across ages. TCRdb reprocessed the 5' RACE reads via MiXCR and lists one record per CDR3 protein. The sample records 700,000 to 950,000 distinct CDR3 sequences, over 45% being singletons. Material: blood. All receptors come from a man younger than 40 in good health. Both conserved end residues are part of each CDR3. A D gene is named only where the DNA matches it firmly. Expanded clones are given a class, and other clones once, few, many or no size at all.

>TRBJ2-6|NA|TRBV7-2|NA
CASSPYGANVLTF
TGTGCCAGCAGCCCGTATGGGGCCAACGTCCTGACTTTC
>TRBJ2-3|TRBD2|TRBV7-9|once
CASSYNSGTAMQYF
TGTGCCAGCAGCTACAATAGCGGGACGGCTATGCAGTATTTT
>TRBJ1-2|TRBD1|TRBV20-1|NA
CSALQGDYGYTF
TGCAGTGCACTACAGGGGGACTATGGCTACACCTTC
>TRBJ1-1|TRBD1|TRBV5-1|NA
CASSLDRGWRDTEAFF
TGCGCCAGCAGCCTGGACAGGGGATGGAGGGACACTGAAGCTTTCTTT
>TRBJ2-4|TRBD1|TRBV29-1|many
CSVGTGDSKNIQYF
TGCAGCGTGGGGACAGGGGATTCCAAAAACATTCAGTACTTC
>TRBJ2-7|TRBD1|TRBV2|NA
CASSSETGVYEQYF
TGTGCCAGCAGCTCGGAGACAGGGGTCTACGAGCAGTACTTC
>TRBJ2-1|TRBD2|TRBV20-1|few
CSATNPSGPDNEQFF
TGCAGTGCTACGAATCCTAGCGGGCCTGACAATGAGCAGTTCTTC
>TRBJ2-3|NA|TRBV7-2|NA
CASSSSQGTDTQYF
TGTGCCAGCAGCTCGAGCCAGGGGACAGATACGCAGTATTTT
>TRBJ1-4|NA|TRBV20-1|NA
CSARVPGAEKLFF
TGCAGTGCTAGGGTACCGGGGGCTGAAAAACTGTTTTTT
>TRBJ2-1|NA|TRBV20-1|few
CSASGWGRYEQFF
TGCAGTGCTAGCGGATGGGGCAGGTATGAGCAGTTCTTC
>TRBJ2-1|NA|TRBV7-9|few
CACSTWTDTNEQFF
TGTGCCTGCAGCACTTGGACCGATACCAATGAGCAGTTCTTC
>TRBJ2-3|NA|TRBV7-8|few
CASSLSLGGNTQYF
TGTGCCAGCAGCTTATCGCTTGGTGGAAATACGCAGTATTTT
>TRBJ2-3|TRBD1|TRBV7-2|few
CASSLQGATDTQYF
TGTGCCAGCAGCTTACAGGGGGCCACAGATACGCAGTATTTT
>TRBJ2-5|TRBD2|TRBV7-2|NA
CASSYSGGAETQYF
TGTGCCAGCAGCTATAGCGGGGGGGCGGAGACCCAGTACTTC
>TRBJ1-4|NA|TRBV7-9|NA
CASSLGGEEKLFF
TGTGCCAGCAGCCTCGGGGGAGAAGAAAAACTGTTTTTT
>TRBJ2-3|NA|TRBV7-7|NA
CASGQTTSTDTQYF
TGTGCCAGCGGCCAGACAACTAGCACAGATACGCAGTATTTT
>TRBJ1-6|NA|TRBV9|NA
CASSVAGRGRSPLHF
TGTGCCAGCAGCGTAGCTGGGAGGGGCCGTTCACCCCTCCACTTT
>TRBJ2-7|NA|TRBV7-9|once
CASSSGSGQINYEQYF
TGTGCCAGCAGCTCCGGGTCCGGACAGATCAACTACGAGCAGTACTTC
>TRBJ2-5|NA|TRBV2|NA
CASSESQGLTQETQYF
TGTGCCAGCAGTGAGTCACAGGGACTTACTCAAGAGACCCAGTACTTC
>TRBJ1-2|NA|TRBV4-3|NA
CASSQDTPGNGYTF
TGCGCCAGCAGCCAAGATACCCCGGGCAATGGCTACACCTTC
>TRBJ1-1|NA|TRBV7-9|NA
CASSSEGRTGTEAFF
TGTGCCAGCAGCTCCGAGGGTCGGACCGGCACTGAAGCTTTCTTT
>TRBJ1-2|NA|TRBV6-2/TRBV6-3|once
CASSPPADDITNYGHTF
TGTGCCAGCAGCCCCCCGGCAGACGACATAACTAACTATGGCCACACCTTC
>TRBJ2-1|TRBD2|TRBV20-1|once
CGMLGASGKRNEQFF
TGCGGAATGCTTGGGGCTAGCGGGAAGAGGAATGAGCAGTTCTTC
>TRBJ2-4|NA|TRBV19|NA
CASRDRAKNTQYF
TGTGCCAGTAGGGACAGAGCCAAAAACACTCAGTACTTC
>TRBJ2-5|NA|TRBV4-2|few
CASSLKVEETQYF
TGTGCCAGCAGCCTTAAGGTCGAGGAGACCCAGTACTTC
>TRBJ2-1|NA|TRBV6-6|NA
CASSYSAEAQFNEQFF
TGTGCCAGCAGTTACTCAGCGGAAGCCCAGTTCAATGAGCAGTTCTTC
>TRBJ2-7|TRBD2|TRBV5-1|NA
CASSVGTSDGQYF
TGCGCCAGCAGCGTGGGGACTAGTGACGGGCAGTACTTC
>TRBJ1-4|NA|TRBV12-3/TRBV12-4|NA
CASSLGDSNEKLFF
TGTGCCAGCAGTTTAGGAGATTCAAATGAAAAACTGTTTTTT
>TRBJ2-5|NA|TRBV6-6|NA
CASSYSEETQYF
TGTGCCAGCAGTTACTCGGAAGAGACCCAGTACTTC
>TRBJ1-2|NA|TRBV29-1|NA
CSVSGGGYTF
TGCAGCGTTAGCGGGGGCGGCTACACCTTC
>TRBJ2-3|TRBD2|TRBV20-1|few
CSASNLAGGTDTQYF
TGCAGTGCTAGTAATCTAGCGGGAGGTACAGATACGCAGTATTTT
>TRBJ1-1|NA|TRBV29-1|few
CSVEVRGLRRTEAFF
TGCAGCGTTGAGGTTCGAGGGCTTCGAAGGACTGAAGCTTTCTTT
>TRBJ1-1|NA|TRBV2|NA
CASREGVNTEAFF
TGTGCCAGCAGAGAGGGAGTGAACACTGAAGCTTTCTTT
>TRBJ2-5|NA|TRBV14|NA
CASSRIGTETQYF
TGTGCCAGCAGCCGGATAGGGACGGAGACCCAGTACTTC
>TRBJ2-7|TRBD2|TRBV4-1|NA
CASSQDQRGYYEQYF
TGCGCCAGCAGCCAAGACCAGCGGGGCTACTACGAGCAGTACTTC
>TRBJ1-1|NA|TRBV13|NA
CASSSTLGWKLNTEAFF
TGTGCCAGCAGCTCAACCCTTGGTTGGAAGTTGAACACTGAAGCTTTCTTT
>TRBJ1-6|TRBD1|TRBV9|few
CASSATGNSPLHF
TGTGCCAGCAGTGCGACAGGGAATTCACCCCTCCACTTT
>TRBJ1-1|NA|TRBV20-1|NA
CSATQGTEAFF
TGCAGTGCCACCCAGGGCACTGAAGCTTTCTTT
>TRBJ2-5|TRBD1|TRBV4-3|NA
CASSQWGTGEGETQYF
TGCGCCAGCAGCCAATGGGGGACAGGGGAGGGAGAGACCCAGTACTTC
>TRBJ2-7|NA|TRBV7-9|NA
CASSLPGASYEQYF
TGTGCCAGCAGCTTACCAGGGGCATCCTACGAGCAGTACTTC
>TRBJ1-1|NA|TRBV11-2|NA
CASSLSWLGRIENTEAFF
TGTGCCAGCAGCTTAAGTTGGTTAGGGCGGATAGAGAACACTGAAGCTTTCTTT
>TRBJ2-7|NA|TRBV24-1|NA
CATSGSATYEQYF
TGTGCCACCAGTGGGTCGGCTACCTACGAGCAGTACTTC